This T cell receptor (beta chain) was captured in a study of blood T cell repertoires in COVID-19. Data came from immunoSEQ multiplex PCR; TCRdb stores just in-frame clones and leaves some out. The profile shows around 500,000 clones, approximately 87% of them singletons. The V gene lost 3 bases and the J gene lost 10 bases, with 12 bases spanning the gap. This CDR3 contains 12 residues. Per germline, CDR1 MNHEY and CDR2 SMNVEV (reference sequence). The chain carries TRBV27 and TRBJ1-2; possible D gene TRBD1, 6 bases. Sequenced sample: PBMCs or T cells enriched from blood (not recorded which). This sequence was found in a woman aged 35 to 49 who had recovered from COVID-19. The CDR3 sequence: CASSFSGTPYTF. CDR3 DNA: TGTGCCAGCAGTTTCTCCGGGACACCCTACACCTTC.